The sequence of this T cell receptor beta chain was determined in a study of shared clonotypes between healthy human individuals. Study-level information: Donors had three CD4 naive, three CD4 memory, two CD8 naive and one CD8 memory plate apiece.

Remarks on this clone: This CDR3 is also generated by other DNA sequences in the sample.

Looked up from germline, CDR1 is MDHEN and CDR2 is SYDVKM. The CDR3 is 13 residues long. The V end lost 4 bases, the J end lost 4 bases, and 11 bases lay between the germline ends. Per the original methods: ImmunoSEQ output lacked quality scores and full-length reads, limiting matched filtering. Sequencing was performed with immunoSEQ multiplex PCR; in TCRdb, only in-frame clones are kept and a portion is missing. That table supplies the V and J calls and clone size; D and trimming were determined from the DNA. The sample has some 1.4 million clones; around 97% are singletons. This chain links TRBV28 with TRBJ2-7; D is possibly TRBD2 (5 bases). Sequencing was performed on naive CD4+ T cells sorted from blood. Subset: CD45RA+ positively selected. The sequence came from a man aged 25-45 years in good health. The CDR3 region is CASSSTGSYEQYF. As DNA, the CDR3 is TGTGCCAGCAGTTCTACGGGGTCATACGAGCAGTACTTC.